The clone carrying this TCR beta chain was recorded many times. Its antigen is still unknown. There were TCR beta CDR3 regions amplified from RNA transcripts. The HTBI primer set drove a first-round RT-PCR of the TCR CDR3. MiXCR, run by TCRdb on the multiplex PCR reads, gives a single entry per CDR3 protein. The sample lists some 370,000 distinct CDR3 sequences; about 17% were seen once. Looked up from germline, CDR1 is MNHNS and CDR2 is SASEGT. The CDR3 extends over 13 amino acids. The V gene end was trimmed by 5 bases and the J gene end by 6 bases; junction bases not matched to a gene: 5. Diagnosis of hyperthyroidism was new in patients aged 18 to 65, and its duration was under 2 months. The diagnoses drew upon clinical symptoms, serum thyroxine and TRAb, thyroid ultrasound and orbital computed tomography. This sample is drawn from a study of T cells in Graves' hyperthyroidism and ophthalmopathy. General study results and limits: Patients with ophthalmopathy were separated from those with stable hyperthyroidism by a 13 V-J model. Blood also carried most thyroid clonotypes expanded above 0.001.

The V gene is TRBV6-1, the J gene TRBJ2-3; 7 nucleotides line up with TRBD1. The receptor was derived from a woman between 25 and 40 years old with Graves' hyperthyroidism that later progressed to Graves' ophthalmopathy. The sample comprised blood. This CDR3 is CASSSATGDTQYF. The CDR3 DNA reads as TGTGCCAGCAGTTCCGCGACAGGGGATACGCAGTATTTT.